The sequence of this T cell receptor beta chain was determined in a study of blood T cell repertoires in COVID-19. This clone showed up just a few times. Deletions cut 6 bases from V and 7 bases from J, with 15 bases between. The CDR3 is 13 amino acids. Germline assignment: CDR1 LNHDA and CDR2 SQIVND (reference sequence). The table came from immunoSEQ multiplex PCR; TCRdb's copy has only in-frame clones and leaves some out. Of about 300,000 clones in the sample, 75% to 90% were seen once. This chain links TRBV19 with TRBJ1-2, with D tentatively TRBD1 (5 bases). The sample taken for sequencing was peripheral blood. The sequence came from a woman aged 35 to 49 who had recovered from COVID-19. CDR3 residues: CASRLGGAGGYTF. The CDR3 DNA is TGTGCCAGTAGGCTCGGAGGGGCCGGTGGCTACACCTTC.